This paragraph covers one T cell receptor beta chain sequence. Its target is unknown. The sample belongs to a study of CD8 T cells in ankylosing spondylitis. Study outcomes and limitations: Ankylosing spondylitis blood appeared to be characterized by a TCR beta motif of eight highly homologous variants. The study looked at matched synovial fluid samples from ankylosing spondylitis patients. Disease-linked clones were reported to be significantly enriched there. Prior literature has documented some motif variants in synovial fluid and blood from reactive arthritis. Disease-associated clones were CD8+ and fairly uncommon in peripheral blood.

The germline gives CDR1 DFQATT, CDR2 SNEGSKA (reference sequence). V lost 6 bases and J 4 bases, leaving 19 bases between the germline ends. This CDR3 is built from 14 residues. 5'-RACE, quantitative and with molecular barcodes, yielded the TCR beta libraries. TCRdb itself ran the 5' RACE reads through MiXCR, one entry per CDR3 protein. The sample shows under 950,000 distinct CDR3 sequences, roughly 19% of them seen only once. The material sequenced was blood, either unsorted or a sorted T cell fraction (not recorded which). This receptor was identified in a male donor with ankylosing spondylitis. The V call is TRBV20-1, the J call TRBJ2-7, with D hard to call. The CDR3 DNA reads as TGCAGTGCCAACGCCTGGGCCCCCGCTTACGAGCAGTACTTC. This gives the protein CSANAWAPAYEQYF.